This is a list of T cell receptor beta chains from one sample in a study of cytotoxic CD8 clonotypes in ibrutinib-treated CLL. Only in-frame clones appear in the TCRdb table, and some are missing; sequencing was by immunoSEQ multiplex PCR. The table lists tens of thousands of clones, 75% to 90% of them singletons. Specimen: PBMCs, collected after 24 months of ibrutinib treatment. The origin of the receptors is a human donor with chronic lymphocytic leukemia. CDR3s include the opening cysteine and the closing phenylalanine or tryptophan. A D gene is named only where the DNA matches it firmly. Not all rows give a size; the values are once, few, many and, for expanded clones, a class.

V	J	D	size	DNA	CDR3
TRBV5-1	TRBJ2-2	TRBD2	.	TGCGCCAGCAGCTTAGCGGGAGGGAACACCGGGGAGCTGTTTTTT	CASSLAGGNTGELFF
TRBV14	TRBJ1-1	.	.	TGTGCCAGCAGGAACCTGGCGACTGAAGCTTTCTTT	CASRNLATEAFF
TRBV5-6	TRBJ2-7	.	.	TGTGCCAGCAGTCCCAAGCCAGGGACCTACGAGCAGTACTTC	CASSPKPGTYEQYF
TRBV19	TRBJ2-2	TRBD1	.	TGTGCCAGTAGTATACAGGGGGCGAACACCGGGGAGCTGTTTTTT	CASSIQGANTGELFF
TRBV5-1	TRBJ1-1	.	.	TGCGCCAGCAGCTTGGTCGGACAGCCGAACACTGAAGCTTTCTTT	CASSLVGQPNTEAFF
TRBV25-1	TRBJ2-5	.	few	TGTGCCAGCAGTTCGAGGGGGGGCTGGGAGACCCAGTACTTC	CASSSRGGWETQYF
TRBV6-5	TRBJ1-1	.	.	TGTGCCACCGGGGTGGCAGGGTCGGGAACTGAAGCTTTCTTT	CATGVAGSGTEAFF
TRBV30	TRBJ2-3	TRBD2	once	TGTGCCTGGAGTGGGACTAGCGGGAGGTCAGCTACGCAGTATTTT	CAWSGTSGRSATQYF
TRBV28	TRBJ1-2	.	once	TGTGCCAGCAGGTCGGGACCCGGCCCCTATGGCTACACCTTC	CASRSGPGPYGYTF
TRBV27	TRBJ2-2	.	.	TGTGCCACCATCAGGTGGACCGGGGAGCTGTTTTTT	CATIRWTGELFF
TRBV7-2	TRBJ2-5	TRBD2	.	TGTGCCAGCACCTTTAGCGGGAGAAATCAAGAGACCCAGTACTTC	CASTFSGRNQETQYF
TRBV30	TRBJ1-5	.	.	TGTGCCTGGAGTGTAGAGAGCAATCAGCCCCAGCATTTT	CAWSVESNQPQHF
TRBV19	TRBJ2-3	.	.	TGTGCCAGTAGTATGGGTAGCGGCACAGATACGCAGTATTTT	CASSMGSGTDTQYF
TRBV7-2	TRBJ2-2	.	.	TGTGCCAGCAGCTTAGTCCTTCACACCGGGGAGCTGTTTTTT	CASSLVLHTGELFF
TRBV11-2	TRBJ2-7	TRBD1	.	TGTGCCAGCAGCCCCGTTGGGACAGGGCAAAAGCAGTACTTC	CASSPVGTGQKQYF
TRBV5-1	TRBJ1-2	.	few	TGCGCCAGCAGCTTGGACCCGAACTATGGCTACACCTTC	CASSLDPNYGYTF
TRBV7-3	TRBJ2-1	.	.	TGTGCCAGCAGCTTAACGGCGGTCGGGGGTAGTGAGCAGTTCTTC	CASSLTAVGGSEQFF
TRBV29-1	TRBJ2-1	.	.	TGCAGCGTTGATGGGCAGGGTCAACCGTTTGAGGTCGAGCAGTTCTTC	CSVDGQGQPFEVEQFF
TRBV5-1	TRBJ2-7	TRBD2	.	TGCGCCAGCAGCCCGGGACTAGCGGGACCCTTCTCTGTTTGGGGCTTC	CASSPGLAGPFSVWGF
TRBV27	TRBJ1-5	.	.	TGTGCCAGCAGTTTATTAGGTCCCCTGCCCCAGCATTTT	CASSLLGPLPQHF
TRBV5-1	TRBJ1-6	.	.	TGCGCCAGCAGCCTTGACGGGGGTAATTCACCCCTCCACTTT	CASSLDGGNSPLHF
TRBV7-6	TRBJ2-5	.	.	TGTGCCAGCAGCTTAGGAGGAGAAAGATCACAAGAGACCCAGTACTTC	CASSLGGERSQETQYF
TRBV7-6	TRBJ2-3	.	.	TGTGCCAGCAGCCTGGGGGCGGGACTGGGGAAGGGCACAGATACGCAGTATTTT	CASSLGAGLGKGTDTQYF
TRBV10-1	TRBJ2-3	.	.	TGCGCCAGCAGTGACCCGACCCAGGGTACGCAGTATTTT	CASSDPTQGTQYF
TRBV2	TRBJ2-5	.	once	TGTGCCAGCAGCCGGGAACAAGAGACCCAGTACTTC	CASSREQETQYF
TRBV5-6	TRBJ2-7	.	.	TGTGCCAGCAGCTCGGACACCTTATTGGAGCAGTACTTC	CASSSDTLLEQYF
TRBV28	TRBJ2-1	.	.	TGTGCCAGCAGTCTCCGGACGGGTGAGCAGTTCTTC	CASSLRTGEQFF
TRBV9	TRBJ2-6	TRBD1	.	TGTGCCAGCAGCGTGACAGGGGTAGGGGCCAACGTCCTGACTTTC	CASSVTGVGANVLTF
TRBV5-1	TRBJ2-4	.	.	TGCGCCAGCAGCTTTGGGGGTATCGGGTTAAACATTCAGTACTTC	CASSFGGIGLNIQYF
TRBV12-5	TRBJ2-5	.	once	TGTGCTAGTGGTTTGAGGGAGACCCAGTACTTC	CASGLRETQYF
TRBV28	TRBJ1-3	.	.	TGTGCCAGCAGTTCCAGGCAGGCAGGAAACACCATATATTTT	CASSSRQAGNTIYF
TRBV5-1	TRBJ1-4	.	.	TGCGCCAGCAAACCTTCCACGGGTAGCGAAAAACTGTTTTTT	CASKPSTGSEKLFF
TRBV30	TRBJ1-1	.	.	TGTGCCTGGAGTTACTCCGGCGGTGAAGCTTTCTTT	CAWSYSGGEAFF
TRBV4-3	TRBJ1-1	.	.	TGCGCCAGCAGCCAAGATGGGCAGTGGGCTTTCTTT	CASSQDGQWAFF
TRBV19	TRBJ2-5	.	.	TGTGCCAGTAGTATCGCTCGGCAGGCCGGGGGAGAGACCCAGTACTTC	CASSIARQAGGETQYF
TRBV19	TRBJ1-1	.	.	TGTGCCACCAAAAGGGGGGGGACCACCAACACTGAAGCTTTCTTT	CATKRGGTTNTEAFF
TRBV19	TRBJ2-7	.	.	TGTGCCAGTAGTACAGGTTTATACGAGCAGTACTTC	CASSTGLYEQYF
TRBV21-1	TRBJ2-3	.	.	TGTGCCGCCTACAGGCCATTTTGTGTTTGGGTTAGCGATACGCAGTATTTT	CAAYRPFCVWVSDTQYF
TRBV9	TRBJ2-3	.	once	TGTGCCAGCAGCGGGCCCTGGGGCACAGATACGCAGTATTTT	CASSGPWGTDTQYF
TRBV2	TRBJ2-1	TRBD2	.	TGTGCCAGCAGGCCTAGCGGGAACAATGAGCAGTTCTTC	CASRPSGNNEQFF
TRBV9	TRBJ2-7	.	.	TGTGCCAGCAGCCTTACGGGAGTCCCCAGCGGCGAGCAGTACTTC	CASSLTGVPSGEQYF
TRBV11-2	TRBJ2-3	TRBD2	.	TGTGCCAGCAGCTTAATATTAATCCCCGACGCGGGAGACACAGATACGCAGTATTTT	CASSLILIPDAGDTDTQYF
TRBV21-1	TRBJ2-7	.	.	TGTGCCAGCAGCATAGGGCAGGGGGCGTCCGAGCAGTACTTC	CASSIGQGASEQYF
TRBV9	TRBJ2-1	.	.	TGTGCCAGCAGCGCCTCGCTAGCTGAGTGGAGCAATGAGCAGTTCTTC	CASSASLAEWSNEQFF
TRBV25-1	TRBJ2-1	TRBD1	.	TGTGCCAGCAAGCAGGGGGCCTACAATGAGCAGTTCTTC	CASKQGAYNEQFF
TRBV5-1	TRBJ2-7	.	.	TGCGCCAGCAGCTCCTACGGGAGCTCCTACGAGCAGTACTTC	CASSSYGSSYEQYF
TRBV28	TRBJ2-5	TRBD2	.	TGTGCCAGCAGTTTATTGGCTAGCGGGAAGGGGACCCAGTACTTC	CASSLLASGKGTQYF